One sample yielded the 11 T cell receptor beta chains listed below, sequenced in a study of control samples from healthy donors and cancer patients. The data were produced by immunoSEQ multiplex PCR, yet TCRdb's version contains in-frame clones alone and is incomplete. The sample has 390,000 or so clones; 90% are singletons. The material sequenced was PBMCs. These receptors came from a man aged 40-49 years with head and neck cancer.

The V gene is TRBV9, the J gene TRBJ1-6, with 7 nucleotides matching TRBD1. The CDR3 is 15 amino acids. Unmatched junction bases numbered 5, after V lost 1 base and J lost 7 bases. CDR1 is SGDLS and CDR2 is YYNGEE in the germline V gene. CDR3 in DNA: TGTGCCAGCAGCGTAACCGACAGGGAGAATTCACCCCTCCACTTT. It translates to CASSVTDRENSPLHF.

The rearrangement links TRBV7-2 to TRBJ2-1, with D possibly TRBD2 on 6 matching bases. The CDR3 is 14 residues long. Trimming shortened V by 8 bases and J by 3 bases, and 14 bases separated the two germline ends. From germline, CDR1 is SGHTA and CDR2 FQGNSA. This chain's CDR3 is CASRPGTLYNEQFF. The CDR3 DNA reads TGTGCCAGCCGACCCGGGACTCTCTACAATGAGCAGTTCTTC.

The chain combines TRBV10-3 with TRBJ2-1, with 8 bases aligning to TRBD2. The CDR3 contains 19 residues. Germline V lookup: CDR1 ENHRY, CDR2 SYGVKD. The ends lost 0 bases at V and 1 base at J; junction bases unmatched: 11. The CDR3 spells CAISESNVGAGASYNEQFF. CDR3 nucleotides: TGTGCCATCAGTGAGTCAAACGTGGGAGCGGGAGCGTCCTACAATGAGCAGTTCTTC.

As concerns this clone: The missing conserved phenylalanine or tryptophan at the end of this CDR3 makes a read error likely. No DNA is shown, since the ends of the CDR3 on it are uncertain; the CDR3 is the one TCRdb lists. The rearrangement uses TRBV9 and TRBJ1-2. Germline-derived CDR1 and CDR2 are SGDLS and YYNGEE. The CDR3 is 10 amino acids long, termini counted. CDR3: CASSVGKGSI.

The chain combines TRBV2 with TRBJ1-4; no clear D gene. Deletions cut 6 bases from V and 1 base from J, with 15 bases between. CDR1 SNHLY and CDR2 FYNNEI come from the germline V gene. The CDR3 consists of 16 residues. The CDR3 here is CASRRKIERTNEKLFF. In DNA, the CDR3 is TGTGCCAGCAGAAGAAAAATCGAGAGAACTAATGAAAAACTGTTTTTT.

V gene TRBV29-1 combines with J gene TRBJ1-2; 9 bases are shared with TRBD1. There are 14 residues in the CDR3. CDR1 SQVTM and CDR2 ANQGSEA come from the germline V gene. J lost 2 bases, V lost 4 bases, and 5 bases had no gene match. CDR3: CSVGRTGANYGYTF. The CDR3 DNA is TGCAGCGTTGGGCGGACAGGGGCCAACTATGGCTACACCTTC. The whole variable domain, filled in from reference TRBV29-1 and TRBJ1-2, reads SAVISQKPSRDICQRGTSLTIQCQVDSQVTMMFWYRQQPGQSLTLIATANQGSEATYESGFVIDKFPISRPNLTFSTLTVSNMSPEDSSIYLCSVGRTGANYGYTFGSGTRLTVV.

The V and J genes are TRBV19 and TRBJ1-2, with D possibly matching TRBD1 (6 bases). The CDR3 extends over 13 amino acids. Germline-derived CDR1 and CDR2 are LNHDA and SQIVND (reference sequence). Trimming pared 3 bases from V and 5 bases from J, leaving 10 bases between. CDR3 in DNA: TGTGCCAGTAGTATCCGAGGGGGTTATGGCTACACCTTC. It is translated as CASSIRGGYGYTF.

The V call is TRBV3-1 (or the pseudogene TRBV3-2), the J call TRBJ1-3; D is possibly TRBD1 (5 bases). This CDR3 comprises 15 residues. Trimming took 3 bases from V and 3 from J, leaving 12 bases between them. Per germline, CDR1 LGHDT and CDR2 YNNKEL (reference sequence). CDR3 coding DNA: TGTGCCAGCAGCCAGGAGGGACTTCGTGGAAACACCATATATTTT. This gives the protein CASSQEGLRGNTIYF.

The chain carries TRBV5-4 and TRBJ2-2, with 8 bases aligning to TRBD1. The CDR3 is 15 amino acids. Germline CDR1 and CDR2: SGHNT and YYREEE (reference sequence). The V segment lost 4 bases and the J segment 1 base; nucleotides outside the gene matches: 3. The CDR3 region is CASSLGQGNTGELFF. The CDR3, as DNA: TGTGCCAGCAGCCTAGGACAGGGGAACACCGGGGAGCTGTTTTTT.

The chain combines TRBV18 with TRBJ2-7; D is possibly TRBD2 (7 bases). Trimming took off 4 bases at V and 3 bases at J, with 10 bases between the two ends. Germline-derived CDR1 and CDR2 are KGHSH and LQKENI. This CDR3 has 13 amino acids. The DNA for the CDR3 is TGTGCCAGCTCACAGGGGGGGATCTACGAGCAGTACTTC. Protein: CASSQGGIYEQYF.

The V gene is TRBV19, the J gene TRBJ1-5; D is uncertain. The germline V and J ends were trimmed by 5 bases and 3 bases, with 11 bases remaining between them. The CDR3 is 14 amino acids. Germline V CDR1 and CDR2: LNHDA, SQIVND (reference sequence). The CDR3 region is CASSDIGTNQPQHF. In DNA, the CDR3 is TGTGCCAGTAGTGATATCGGCACCAATCAGCCCCAGCATTTT.